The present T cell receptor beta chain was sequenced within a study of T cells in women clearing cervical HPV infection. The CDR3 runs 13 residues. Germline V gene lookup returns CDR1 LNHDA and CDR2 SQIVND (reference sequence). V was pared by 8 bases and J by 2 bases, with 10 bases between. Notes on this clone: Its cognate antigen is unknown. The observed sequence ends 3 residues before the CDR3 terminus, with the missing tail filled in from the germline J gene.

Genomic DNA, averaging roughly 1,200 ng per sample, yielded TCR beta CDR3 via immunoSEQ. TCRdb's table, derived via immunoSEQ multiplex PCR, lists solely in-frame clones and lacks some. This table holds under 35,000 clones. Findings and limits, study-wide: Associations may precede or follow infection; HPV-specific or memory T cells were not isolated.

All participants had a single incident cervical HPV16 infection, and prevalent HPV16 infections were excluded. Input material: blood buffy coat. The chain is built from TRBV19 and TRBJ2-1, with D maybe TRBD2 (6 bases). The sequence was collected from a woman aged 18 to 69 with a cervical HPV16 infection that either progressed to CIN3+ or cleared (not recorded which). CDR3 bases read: TGTGCCAGTGCCAGCGGGCCCTACAATGAG. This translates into CASASGPYNE. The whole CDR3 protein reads CASASGPYNEQFF.